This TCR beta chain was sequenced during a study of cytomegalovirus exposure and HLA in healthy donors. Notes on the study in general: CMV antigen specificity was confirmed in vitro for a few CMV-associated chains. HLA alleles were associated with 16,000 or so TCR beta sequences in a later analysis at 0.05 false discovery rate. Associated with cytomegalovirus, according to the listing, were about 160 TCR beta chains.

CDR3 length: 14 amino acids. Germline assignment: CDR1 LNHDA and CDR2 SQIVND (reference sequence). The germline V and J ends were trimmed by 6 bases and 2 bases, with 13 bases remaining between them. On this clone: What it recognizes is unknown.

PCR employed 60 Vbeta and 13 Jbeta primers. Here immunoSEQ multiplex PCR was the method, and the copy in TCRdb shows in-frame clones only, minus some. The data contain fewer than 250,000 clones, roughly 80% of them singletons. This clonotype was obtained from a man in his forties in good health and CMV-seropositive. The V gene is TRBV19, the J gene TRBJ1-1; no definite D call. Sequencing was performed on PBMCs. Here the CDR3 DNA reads TGTGCCAGTAGCGCCTGGGCCGTAAACACTGAAGCTTTCTTT. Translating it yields CASSAWAVNTEAFF.